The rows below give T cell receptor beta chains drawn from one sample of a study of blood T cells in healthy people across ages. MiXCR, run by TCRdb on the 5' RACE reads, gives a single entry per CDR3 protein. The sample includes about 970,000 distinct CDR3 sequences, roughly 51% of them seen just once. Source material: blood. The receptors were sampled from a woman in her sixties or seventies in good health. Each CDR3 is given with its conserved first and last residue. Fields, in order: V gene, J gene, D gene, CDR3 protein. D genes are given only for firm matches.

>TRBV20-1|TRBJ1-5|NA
CSARVGLQPQHF
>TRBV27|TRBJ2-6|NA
CASSLRSGANVLTF
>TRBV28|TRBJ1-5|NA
CASSPAGTKVPNQPQHF
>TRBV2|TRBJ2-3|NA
CASSDTGRHTQYF
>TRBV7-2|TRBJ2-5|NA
CASSSGPNSETQYF
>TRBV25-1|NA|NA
CASSETGGRYYEQYF
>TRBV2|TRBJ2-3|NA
CASSLQKYTDTQYF
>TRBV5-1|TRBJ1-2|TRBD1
CASSPSPGQGAMSGYTF
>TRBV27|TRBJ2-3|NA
CASSPIRPQYTDTQYF
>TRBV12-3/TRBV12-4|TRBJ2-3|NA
CAGSRTRTDTQYF
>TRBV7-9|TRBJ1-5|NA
CASSLMGQPQHF
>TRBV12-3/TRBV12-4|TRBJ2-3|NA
CARVSADAQYF
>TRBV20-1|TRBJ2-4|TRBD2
CSARSPGLAGGGAKNIQYF
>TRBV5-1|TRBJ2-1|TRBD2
CASSPRGSGGYNEQFF
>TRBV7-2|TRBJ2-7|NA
CASSLDGFPFYEQYF
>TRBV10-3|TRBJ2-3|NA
CAISTIGTTDTQYF
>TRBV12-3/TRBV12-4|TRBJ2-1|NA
CASTWRRSSYNEQFF